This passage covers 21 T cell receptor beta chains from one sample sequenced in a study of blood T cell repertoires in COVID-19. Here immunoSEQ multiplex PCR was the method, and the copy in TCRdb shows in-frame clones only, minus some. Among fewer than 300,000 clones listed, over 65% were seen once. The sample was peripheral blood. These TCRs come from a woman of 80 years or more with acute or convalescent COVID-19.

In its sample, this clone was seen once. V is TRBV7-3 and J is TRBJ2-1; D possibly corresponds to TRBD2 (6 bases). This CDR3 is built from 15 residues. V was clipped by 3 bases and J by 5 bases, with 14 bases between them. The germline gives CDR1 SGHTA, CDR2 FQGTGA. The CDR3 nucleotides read TGTGCCAGCAGCTTGGGTTCCGGGGGACACAATGAGCAGTTCTTC. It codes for CASSLGSGGHNEQFF.

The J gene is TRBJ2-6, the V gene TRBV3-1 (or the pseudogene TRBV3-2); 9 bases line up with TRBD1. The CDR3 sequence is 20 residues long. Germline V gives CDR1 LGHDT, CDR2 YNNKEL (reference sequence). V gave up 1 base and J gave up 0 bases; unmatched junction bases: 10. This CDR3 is CASSQAPITGGGSGANVLTF. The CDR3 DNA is TGTGCCAGCAGCCAAGCCCCGATCACAGGGGGCGGCTCTGGGGCCAACGTCCTGACTTTC.

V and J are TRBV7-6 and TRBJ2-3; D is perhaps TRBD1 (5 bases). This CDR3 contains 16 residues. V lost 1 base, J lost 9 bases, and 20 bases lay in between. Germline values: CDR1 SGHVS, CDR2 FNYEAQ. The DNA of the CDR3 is TGTGCCAGCAGCTTAGTTTCAGACATAGGGGTCAGGACGCAGTATTTT. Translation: CASSLVSDIGVRTQYF.

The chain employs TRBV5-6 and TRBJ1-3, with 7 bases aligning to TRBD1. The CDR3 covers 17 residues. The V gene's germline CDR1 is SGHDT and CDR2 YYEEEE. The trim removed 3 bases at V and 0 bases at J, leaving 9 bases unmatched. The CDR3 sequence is CASSWRTGTVSGNTIYF. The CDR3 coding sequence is TGTGCCAGCAGCTGGCGAACCGGGACAGTCTCTGGAAACACCATATATTTT.

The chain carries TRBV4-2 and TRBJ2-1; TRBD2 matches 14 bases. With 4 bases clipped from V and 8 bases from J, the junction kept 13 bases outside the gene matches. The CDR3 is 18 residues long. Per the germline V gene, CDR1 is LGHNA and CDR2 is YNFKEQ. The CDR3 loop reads CASSPGTSGSLGPHEQFF. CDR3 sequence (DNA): TGTGCCAGCAGCCCGGGGACTAGCGGGAGTCTTGGTCCCCATGAGCAGTTCTTC.

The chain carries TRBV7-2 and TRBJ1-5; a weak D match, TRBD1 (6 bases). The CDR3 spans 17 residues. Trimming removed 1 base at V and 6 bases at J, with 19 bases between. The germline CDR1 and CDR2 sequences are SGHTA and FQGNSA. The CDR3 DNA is TGTGCCAGCAGCTTAGGTAGGGGCACAGGGCAAACTCAGCCCCAGCATTTT. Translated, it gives CASSLGRGTGQTQPQHF.

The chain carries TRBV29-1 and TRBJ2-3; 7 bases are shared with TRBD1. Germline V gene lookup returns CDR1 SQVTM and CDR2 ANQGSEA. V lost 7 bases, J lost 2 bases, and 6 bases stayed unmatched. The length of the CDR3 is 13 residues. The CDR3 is CSGRDSLTDTQYF. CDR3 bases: TGCAGCGGCCGGGACAGCCTCACAGATACGCAGTATTTT.

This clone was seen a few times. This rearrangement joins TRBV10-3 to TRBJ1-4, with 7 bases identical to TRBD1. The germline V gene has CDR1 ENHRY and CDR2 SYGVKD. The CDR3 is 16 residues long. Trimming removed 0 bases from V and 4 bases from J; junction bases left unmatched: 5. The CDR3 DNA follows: TGTGCCATCAGTGAGTCAGGGGGACAGATTAATGAAAAACTGTTTTTT. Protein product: CAISESGGQINEKLFF.

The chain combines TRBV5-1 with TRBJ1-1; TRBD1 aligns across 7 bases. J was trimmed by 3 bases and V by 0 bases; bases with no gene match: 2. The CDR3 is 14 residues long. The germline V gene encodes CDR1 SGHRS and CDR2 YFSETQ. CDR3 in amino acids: CASSLGDRHTEAFF. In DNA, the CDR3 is TGCGCCAGCAGCTTGGGGGACAGACACACTGAAGCTTTCTTT.

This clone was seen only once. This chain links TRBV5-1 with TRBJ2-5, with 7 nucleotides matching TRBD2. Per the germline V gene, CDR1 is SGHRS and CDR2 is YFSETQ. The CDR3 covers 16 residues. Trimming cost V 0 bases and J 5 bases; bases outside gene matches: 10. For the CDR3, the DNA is TGCGCCAGCAGCTTGGGTGGCGGAGCGGGGCAGGAGACCCAGTACTTC. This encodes CASSLGGGAGQETQYF.

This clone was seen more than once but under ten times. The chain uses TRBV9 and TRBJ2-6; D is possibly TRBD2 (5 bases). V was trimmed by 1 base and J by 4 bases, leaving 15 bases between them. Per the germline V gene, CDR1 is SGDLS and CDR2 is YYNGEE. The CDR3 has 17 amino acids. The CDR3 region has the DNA TGTGCCAGCAGCGTAAGTAGCGAGGGTCTCGGGGCCAACGTCCTGACTTTC. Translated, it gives CASSVSSEGLGANVLTF.

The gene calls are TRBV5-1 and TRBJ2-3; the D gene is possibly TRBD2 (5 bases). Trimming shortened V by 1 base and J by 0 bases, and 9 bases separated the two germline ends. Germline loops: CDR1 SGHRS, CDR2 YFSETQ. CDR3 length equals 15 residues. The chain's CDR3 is CASSLRDSSTDTQYF. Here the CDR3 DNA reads TGCGCCAGCAGCTTGCGGGATTCTAGCACAGATACGCAGTATTTT. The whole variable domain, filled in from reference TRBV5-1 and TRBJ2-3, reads KAGVTQTPRYLIKTRGQQVTLSCSPISGHRSVSWYQQTPGQGLQFLFEYFSETQRNKGNFPGRFSGRQFSNSRSEMNVSTLELGDSALYLCASSLRDSSTDTQYFGPGTRLTVL.

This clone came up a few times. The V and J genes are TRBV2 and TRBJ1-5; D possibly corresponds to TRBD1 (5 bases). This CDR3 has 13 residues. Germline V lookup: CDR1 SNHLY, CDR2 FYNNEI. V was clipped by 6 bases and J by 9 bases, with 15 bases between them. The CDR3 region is CASSLRVTRPQHF. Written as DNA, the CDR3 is TGTGCCAGCAGCCTCAGGGTCACTCGGCCCCAGCATTTT.

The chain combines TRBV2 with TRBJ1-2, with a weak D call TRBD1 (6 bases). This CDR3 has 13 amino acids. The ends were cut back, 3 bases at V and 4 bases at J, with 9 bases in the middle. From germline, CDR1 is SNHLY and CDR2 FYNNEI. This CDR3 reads CASSESGAYGYTF. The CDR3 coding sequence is TGTGCCAGCAGTGAGTCAGGGGCCTATGGCTACACCTTC.

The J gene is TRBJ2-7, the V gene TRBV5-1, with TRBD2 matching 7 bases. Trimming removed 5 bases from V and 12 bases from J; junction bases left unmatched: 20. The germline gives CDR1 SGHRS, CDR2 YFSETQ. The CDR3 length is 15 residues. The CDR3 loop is CASRPGAGIESPPYF. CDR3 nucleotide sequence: TGCGCCAGCAGACCGGGAGCGGGAATCGAGAGCCCCCCGTACTTC.

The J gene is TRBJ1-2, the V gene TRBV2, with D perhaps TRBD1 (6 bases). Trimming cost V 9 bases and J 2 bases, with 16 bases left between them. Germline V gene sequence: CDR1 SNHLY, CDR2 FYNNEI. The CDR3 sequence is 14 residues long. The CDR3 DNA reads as TGTGCCAGTGTCGGACAGCCACACAACTATGGCTACACCTTC. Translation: CASVGQPHNYGYTF.

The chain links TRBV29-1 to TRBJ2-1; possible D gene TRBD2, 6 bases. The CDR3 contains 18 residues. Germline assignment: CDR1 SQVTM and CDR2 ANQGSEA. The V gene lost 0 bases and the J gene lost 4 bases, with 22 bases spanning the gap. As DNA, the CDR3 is TGCAGCGTTGAAGAAAGAGATTGGGGTGGGAGGACTTACAATGAGCAGTTCTTC. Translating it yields CSVEERDWGGRTYNEQFF.

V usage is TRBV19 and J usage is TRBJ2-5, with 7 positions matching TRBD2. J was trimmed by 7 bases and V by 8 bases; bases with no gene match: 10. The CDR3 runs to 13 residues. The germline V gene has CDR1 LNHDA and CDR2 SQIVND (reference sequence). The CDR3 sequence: CASSYATGGTQYF. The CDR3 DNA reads TGTGCCAGTTCGTACGCAACGGGAGGGACCCAGTACTTC.

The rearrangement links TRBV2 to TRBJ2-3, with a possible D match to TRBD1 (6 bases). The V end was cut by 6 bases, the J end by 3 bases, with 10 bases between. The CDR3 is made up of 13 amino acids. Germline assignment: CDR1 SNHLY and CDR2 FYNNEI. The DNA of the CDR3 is TGTGCCAGCAGGCCCGGGACAACAGATACGCAGTATTTT. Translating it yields CASRPGTTDTQYF.

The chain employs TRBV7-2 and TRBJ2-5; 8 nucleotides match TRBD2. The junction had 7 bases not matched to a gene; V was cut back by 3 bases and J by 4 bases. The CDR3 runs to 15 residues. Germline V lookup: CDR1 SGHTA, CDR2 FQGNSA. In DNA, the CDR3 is TGTGCCAGCAGCTTCAAAGCGGGGGTTGTAGAGACCCAGTACTTC. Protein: CASSFKAGVVETQYF. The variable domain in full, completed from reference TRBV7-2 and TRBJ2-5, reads GAGVSQSPSNKVTEKGKDVELRCDPISGHTALYWYRQSLGQGLEFLIYFQGNSAPDKSGLPSDRFSAERTGGSVSTLTIQRTQQEDSAVYLCASSFKAGVVETQYFGPGTRLLVL.

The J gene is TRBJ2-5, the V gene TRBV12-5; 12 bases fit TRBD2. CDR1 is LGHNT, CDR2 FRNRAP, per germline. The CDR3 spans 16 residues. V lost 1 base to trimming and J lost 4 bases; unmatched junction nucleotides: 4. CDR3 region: CASGLGGTSGSETQYF. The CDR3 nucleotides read TGTGCTAGTGGTTTGGGAGGGACTAGCGGGTCAGAGACCCAGTACTTC.